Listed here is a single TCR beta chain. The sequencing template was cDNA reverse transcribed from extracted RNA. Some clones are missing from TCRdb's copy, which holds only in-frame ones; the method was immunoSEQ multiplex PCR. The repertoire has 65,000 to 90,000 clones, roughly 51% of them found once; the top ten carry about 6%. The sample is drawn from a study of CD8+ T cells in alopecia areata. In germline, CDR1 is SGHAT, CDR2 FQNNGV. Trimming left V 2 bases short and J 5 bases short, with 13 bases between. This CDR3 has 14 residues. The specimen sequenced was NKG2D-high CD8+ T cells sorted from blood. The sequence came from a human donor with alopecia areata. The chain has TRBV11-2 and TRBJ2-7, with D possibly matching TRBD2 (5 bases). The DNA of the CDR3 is TGTGCCAGCAGCTTATTGGGCGAGGGTGACGAGCAGTACTTC. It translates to CASSLLGEGDEQYF.